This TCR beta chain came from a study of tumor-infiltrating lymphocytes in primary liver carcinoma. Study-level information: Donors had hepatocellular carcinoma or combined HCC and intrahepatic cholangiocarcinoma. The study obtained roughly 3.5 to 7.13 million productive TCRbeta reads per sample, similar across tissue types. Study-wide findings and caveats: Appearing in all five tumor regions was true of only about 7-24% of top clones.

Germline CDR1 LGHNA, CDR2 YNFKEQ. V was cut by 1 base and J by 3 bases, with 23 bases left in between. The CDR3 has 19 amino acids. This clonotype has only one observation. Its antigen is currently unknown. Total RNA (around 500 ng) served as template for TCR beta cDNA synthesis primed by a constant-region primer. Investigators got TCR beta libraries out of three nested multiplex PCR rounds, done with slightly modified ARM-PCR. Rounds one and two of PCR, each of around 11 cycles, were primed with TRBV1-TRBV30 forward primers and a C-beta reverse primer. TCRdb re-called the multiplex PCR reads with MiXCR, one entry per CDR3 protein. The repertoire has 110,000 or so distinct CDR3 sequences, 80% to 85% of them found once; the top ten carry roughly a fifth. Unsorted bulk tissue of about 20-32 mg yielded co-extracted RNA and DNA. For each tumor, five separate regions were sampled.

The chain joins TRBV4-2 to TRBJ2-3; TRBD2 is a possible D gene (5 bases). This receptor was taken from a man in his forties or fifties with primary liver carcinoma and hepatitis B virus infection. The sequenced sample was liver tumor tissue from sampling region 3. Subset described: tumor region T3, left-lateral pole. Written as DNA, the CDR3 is TGTGCCAGCAGCCAAGTGTCCATCGGTAGCGTGAGGGCAACAGATACGCAGTATTTT. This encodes CASSQVSIGSVRATDTQYF.